Included here is one T cell receptor beta chain sequence, with context. These data are taken from a study of T cells in Graves' hyperthyroidism and ophthalmopathy. The TCR beta CDR3 regions underwent amplification using RNA transcripts as the source. A first-round RT-PCR of the TCR CDR3 used the HTBI primer set. TCRdb re-called the multiplex PCR reads through MiXCR, storing one row per CDR3 protein. The profile covers a few hundred thousand distinct CDR3 sequences, with around 25% appearing a single time and less than 75% taken by the ten largest. This CDR3 spans 13 amino acids. V shed 5 bases and J shed 5 bases, with 15 bases lying between them. Germline CDR1 and CDR2: GTSNPN and SVGIG (reference sequence).

The specimen sequenced was blood. The sequence was collected from a middle-aged man with Graves' hyperthyroidism. This chain links TRBV30 with TRBJ1-1, with D possibly matching TRBD1 (6 bases). CDR3 loop: CAWAITGSTEAFF. The CDR3 nucleotides are TGTGCCTGGGCAATAACAGGGTCAACTGAAGCTTTCTTT.